This is a list of T cell receptor beta chains from one sample in a study of blood T cells in healthy people across ages. TCRdb recomputed calls from the 5' RACE reads with MiXCR, one row per CDR3 protein. The table shows roughly 1.9 million distinct CDR3 sequences, with about two fifths occurring only once. The sequencing input was blood. These TCRs come from a human donor in good health. CDR3s include the opening cysteine and the closing phenylalanine or tryptophan. A D gene is named only where the DNA matches it firmly. Clone size is not always given. Where it is, it says once, few, many or a class for expanded clones.

j_call clone_size d_call v_call cdr3_nt cdr3_aa
TRBJ2-3 many TRBD2 TRBV9 TGTGCCAGCAGCATTACTAGCGGGGTTTCCACAGATACGCAGTATTTT CASSITSGVSTDTQYF
TRBJ1-2 NA NA TRBV3-1 TGTGCCAGCAGCCCCCTGGACAGAAATAACTATGGCTACACCTTC CASSPLDRNNYGYTF
TRBJ2-5 NA NA TRBV11-2 TGTGCCAGCAGCTCTTTAGGTCTTTCGGAGACCCAGTACTTC CASSSLGLSETQYF
TRBJ2-7 NA NA TRBV20-1 TGCAGTGCTAGAAATCCTCAGGGCTACGAGCAGTACTTC CSARNPQGYEQYF
TRBJ2-7 NA NA TRBV7-2 TGTGCCAGCAGCTATGCGAGTATCTCCTACGAGCAGTACTTC CASSYASISYEQYF
TRBJ2-3 few TRBD2 TRBV29-1 TGCAGCGTTTTAGCGGGGGCGGATACGCGGTATTTT CSVLAGADTRYF
TRBJ2-7 few NA TRBV5-1 TGCGCCAGCAATCAGGGGACATCCTACGAGCAGTACTTC CASNQGTSYEQYF
TRBJ2-2 NA NA TRBV4-3 TGCGCCAGCAGCCAAGACTCTCTTACTGACACCGGGGAGCTGTTTTTT CASSQDSLTDTGELFF
TRBJ2-7 NA NA TRBV3-1 TGTGCCAGCAGCCAAAGTATAGGGGGCTACGAGCAGTACTTC CASSQSIGGYEQYF
TRBJ2-1 NA NA TRBV29-1 TGCAGCGTTGAAGGTGCGCAGGTGCAGTTCTTC CSVEGAQVQFF
TRBJ2-3 NA NA TRBV3-1 TGTGCCAGCAGCCGTGACAGGTCCTGGGATACGCAGTATTTT CASSRDRSWDTQYF
TRBJ2-7 few NA TRBV29-1 TGCAGCGTTGGGGACCTTTACGAGCAGTACTTC CSVGDLYEQYF
TRBJ2-5 NA TRBD1 TRBV7-8 TGTGCCAGCACCCCCTGGGGGACAGCAGAGACCCAGTACTTC CASTPWGTAETQYF
TRBJ2-3 NA NA TRBV30 TGTGCCTGGAGAACTACACCAGATACGCAGTATTTT CAWRTTPDTQYF
TRBJ2-1 NA TRBD1 TRBV5-1 TGCGCCAGCAGCTTGGTAGGGACAGTGGGAGATGAGCAGTTCTTC CASSLVGTVGDEQFF
TRBJ2-1 NA TRBD2 TRBV3-1 TGTGCCAGCCGACTAGCGGGGGGTGAGCAGTTCTTC CASRLAGGEQFF
TRBJ2-5 NA NA TRBV25-1 TGTGCCAGCAGTGAACTTAGGGGCCTTCGGGAGACCCAGTACTTC CASSELRGLRETQYF
TRBJ1-3 few NA TRBV9 TGTGCCAGCCGGAGCTTCTCTGGAAACACCATATATTTT CASRSFSGNTIYF
TRBJ2-6 few NA TRBV11-2 TGTGCCAGCAGCCTGTGGGGCAGTAACTCTGGGGCCAACGTCCTGACTTTC CASSLWGSNSGANVLTF
TRBJ2-1 NA NA TRBV12-3/TRBV12-4 TGTGCCAGCAGTTTCGGAGGGGCGGTCGGCAATGAGCAGTTCTTC CASSFGGAVGNEQFF
TRBJ2-1 few NA TRBV4-1 TGCGCCAGCAGTGGGGGGTCTGCTGAGCAGTTCTTC CASSGGSAEQFF
TRBJ2-1 NA NA TRBV6-6 TGTGCCGGCAGTCCCGGCTCCAATGGGCAGTTCTTC CAGSPGSNGQFF
TRBJ2-3 many NA TRBV7-9 TGTGCCAGCAGCTTACGGGACACAGATACGCAGTATTTT CASSLRDTDTQYF
TRBJ2-5 NA TRBD2 TRBV29-1 TGCAGCGTTACTTATAGCGGGGTAACGGAGACCCAGTACTTC CSVTYSGVTETQYF
TRBJ1-1 NA NA TRBV3-1 TGTGCCAGCAGCCTCCAAAGGGGGGTGAACACTGAAGCTTTCTTT CASSLQRGVNTEAFF
TRBJ2-7 NA TRBD2 TRBV6-5 TGTGCCAGCAGTTACTCACCGGGGGGTCCATACGAGCAGTACTTC CASSYSPGGPYEQYF
TRBJ2-1 NA TRBD2 TRBV29-1 TGCAGCGTTAATAGCGGGGGGGCCGGGGAGGAGCAGTTCTTC CSVNSGGAGEEQFF
TRBJ2-3 NA NA TRBV7-9 TGTGCCAGCAGCCACGGGTCCTTCACAGATACGCAGTATTTT CASSHGSFTDTQYF
TRBJ2-7 few NA TRBV20-1 TGCAGTGCCGGGGGGACACAAACCTACGAGCAGTACTTC CSAGGTQTYEQYF
TRBJ2-3 NA TRBD2 TRBV20-1 TGCAGTGCTAGAGATCCCCGGGAGGGCGCAGATACGCAGTATTTT CSARDPREGADTQYF
TRBJ1-2 few NA TRBV7-2 TGTGCCAGCAGCTCGCCGTTACCTCTGACAGTTGGCTACACCTTC CASSSPLPLTVGYTF
TRBJ2-3 NA NA TRBV5-6 TGTGCCAGCAGCTTGCGCTTCGGCCCAGATACGCAGTATTTT CASSLRFGPDTQYF
TRBJ2-2 NA NA TRBV5-1 TGCGCCAGCAGCTTGGGTCTCGGGGAGCTGTTTTTT CASSLGLGELFF
TRBJ2-7 NA TRBD1 TRBV5-5 TGTGCCAGCAGAAAGACAGGGGTCTACGAGCAGTACTTC CASRKTGVYEQYF
TRBJ1-5 NA NA TRBV6-5 TGTGCCAGCAGTTATGCAGGGAGGGACAATCAGCCCCAGCATTTT CASSYAGRDNQPQHF
TRBJ1-1 NA NA TRBV24-1 TGTGCCACCCGTGCCGGGAACGAGAACACTGAAGCTTTCTTT CATRAGNENTEAFF
TRBJ2-5 NA NA TRBV5-1 TGCGCCAGCAGCCCGGCCATTGCGGAAGAGACCCAGTACTTC CASSPAIAEETQYF
TRBJ1-6 NA TRBD1 TRBV5-1 TGCGCCAGCAGCCGCGGGACAGGGCAAACCCCCCTCCACTTT CASSRGTGQTPLHF
TRBJ2-5 few TRBD2 TRBV11-2 TGTGCCAGCAGCTTAGATGGAACTAGCGGGGTACCTGCGGAGTACTTC CASSLDGTSGVPAEYF
TRBJ1-5 few NA TRBV4-2 TGTGCCAGCAGCCGGGAGGTTTGGAACGAAGGCAATCAGCCCCAGCATTTT CASSREVWNEGNQPQHF
TRBJ2-5 many NA TRBV15 TGTGCCACCAGCAGTAATAACGTAGAGACCCAGTACTTC CATSSNNVETQYF
TRBJ2-5 NA TRBD2 TRBV20-1 TGCAGTGCTATTCCGGGGGGGGAGACCCAGTACTTC CSAIPGGETQYF
TRBJ2-2 NA TRBD1 TRBV5-1 TGCGCCAGCAGCAACCAGCCAGGGGGCGACACCGGGGAGCTGTTTTTT CASSNQPGGDTGELFF
TRBJ2-1 NA NA TRBV4-3 TGCGCCAGCAGCCAAGGAAAGTACCGGGTCAATGAGCAGTTCTTC CASSQGKYRVNEQFF
TRBJ2-5 NA NA TRBV10-3 TGTGCCATCAGTGATGGCGCGGAAGAGACCCAGTACTTC CAISDGAEETQYF
TRBJ2-1 NA NA TRBV6-1 TGTGCCAGCAGTGAAGCGGTCTATTTTGCGGCGCAGTTCTTC CASSEAVYFAAQFF
TRBJ1-5 once TRBD1 TRBV7-2 TGTGCCAGCAGCCCGGGACAGCAGCCCCAGCATTTT CASSPGQQPQHF
TRBJ2-5 few NA TRBV7-2 TGTGCCAGCAGCGCCTACACTAGGGAGACCCAGTACTTC CASSAYTRETQYF
TRBJ2-1 NA NA TRBV12-3/TRBV12-4 TGTGCCAGCAGTTTGACCCTACGTTGGGAGCAGTTCTTC CASSLTLRWEQFF
TRBJ1-5 NA TRBD1 TRBV7-2 TGTGCCAGCAGCCGCGTGGGACAGGGTAGCAATCAGCCCCAGCATTTT CASSRVGQGSNQPQHF
TRBJ2-1 NA TRBD1 TRBV10-3 TGTGCCATCAGCGACGGGACAGAACGTGAGCAGTTCTTC CAISDGTEREQFF
TRBJ2-7 NA NA TRBV7-2 TGTGCCAGCAGCCTTAGCTGGCAGGGGAACGAGCAGTACTTC CASSLSWQGNEQYF
TRBJ2-7 NA NA TRBV28 TGTGCCAGCAGTTTAAAGCGCCCAAGGGTATACGAGCAGTACTTC CASSLKRPRVYEQYF
TRBJ2-5 many NA TRBV7-9 TGTGCCAGCAGCTTAGACGGACTCCAAGAGACCCAGTACTTC CASSLDGLQETQYF